This T cell receptor beta chain is drawn from a study of blood T cell repertoires in COVID-19. CDR3 length: 13 residues. Per germline, CDR1 SGHRS and CDR2 YFSETQ. V lost 1 base to trimming and J lost 3 bases, with 8 bases between them. This clone was seen only a few times. Authors' methods: For nucleated cells, counts were estimated from reference gene primer amplification. Libraries were prepared by immunoSEQ multiplex PCR; TCRdb keeps only in-frame clonotypes and omits some of them. The D gene and trimming were derived from the DNA, and the V and J assignments and clone size from that table. Found here are some 110,000 clones, about four fifths of them singletons; the top ten hold roughly 3.9%.

The clonotype was recovered from a woman aged 30 to 39 who had recovered from COVID-19. The genes are TRBV5-1 and TRBJ2-7; no firm D call. The sequenced material came from PBMCs or T cells enriched from blood (not recorded which). CDR3 protein: CASSLLANYEQYF. Written as DNA, the CDR3 is TGCGCCAGCAGCTTGTTGGCCAACTACGAGCAGTACTTC.